A single sample is the source of the 6 T cell receptor beta chains below, sequenced in a study of T-cell memory formation after mild COVID-19 (dated by TCRdb to the early 2020s). Library preparation was by 5' RACE. Sequencing was performed on an Illumina NovaSeq 6000. TCRdb reprocessed the public reads (quality trimming at Q25 with fastp, clone calling with MiXCR) and kept in-frame beta chains. Duplicate CDR3 protein sequences are folded into a single record with the most common DNA and genes. In all, the sample holds 300,000 to 400,000 distinct CDR3 sequences, and approximately 15% of those were seen once. About 20% of the sample is taken by the ten largest. The sample was PBMCs or a T cell subset sorted from them (not recorded which). The receptors stem from a man aged 18 to 29 who had mild COVID-19 (a few samples of this study predate the infection). The sample titles of this study are shuffled in the database, so cell type and time point are left out; the donor was told from shared clones.

This clonotype was seen more than once but under ten times. The genes are TRBV9 and TRBJ2-5; no reliable D call. The CDR3 totals 15 residues. Trimming cost V 0 bases and J 4 bases, with 13 bases left between them. CDR1 SGDLS and CDR2 YYNGEE come from the germline V gene. The CDR3 protein is CASSVASGVGETQYF. The CDR3 DNA sequence: TGTGCCAGCAGCGTAGCAAGTGGGGTGGGAGAGACCCAGTACTTC.

The rearrangement links TRBV7-9 to TRBJ2-1, with a weak D call TRBD1 (6 bases). Germline V CDR1 and CDR2: SEHNR, FQNEAQ (reference sequence). The V end was cut by 1 base, the J end by 4 bases, with 8 bases between. CDR3 length: 14 amino acids. CDR3: CASSLEGEYNEQFF. DNA of the CDR3: TGTGCCAGCAGCTTAGAGGGGGAATACAATGAGCAGTTCTTC. The full variable domain, completed using reference TRBV7-9 and TRBJ2-1, is DTGVSQNPRHKITKRGQNVTFRCDPISEHNRLYWYRQTLGQGPEFLTYFQNEAQLEKSRLLSDRFSAERPKGSFSTLEIQRTEQGDSAMYLCASSLEGEYNEQFFGPGTRLTVL.

This clonotype occurred a few times. V usage is TRBV5-5 and J usage is TRBJ1-3, with a tentative D call TRBD1 (6 bases). Germline values: CDR1 SGHKS, CDR2 YYEKEE (reference sequence). CDR3 length: 16 residues. V was cut by 2 bases and J by 7 bases, with 19 bases left in between. CDR3 loop: CASSFYQQGLGNTIYF. The CDR3 DNA reads TGTGCCAGCAGCTTTTACCAACAGGGTCTGGGTAACACCATATATTTT. Complete variable domain (other parts from reference TRBV5-5 and TRBJ1-3): DAGVTQSPTHLIKTRGQQVTLRCSPISGHKSVSWYQQVLGQGPQFIFQYYEKEERGRGNFPDRFSARQFPNYSSELNVNALLLGDSALYLCASSFYQQGLGNTIYFGEGSWLTVV.

In this sample, this clonotype turned up a few times. The V and J genes are TRBV12-3 or TRBV12-4 and TRBJ2-1; tentatively, D is TRBD2 (6 bases). The CDR3 extends over 13 amino acids. V lost 6 bases to trimming and J lost 7 bases, with 13 bases between them. The CDR3 nucleotides are TGTGCCAGCAGCGCCGGGGGATCAAATGAGCAGTTCTTC. It encodes CASSAGGSNEQFF.

The chain links TRBV7-2 to TRBJ2-3; D call uncertain. The CDR3 length is 15 residues. Germline CDR1 reads SGHTA; CDR2 reads FQGNSA. Trimming took 3 bases from V and 4 from J, leaving 14 bases between them. CDR3 coding DNA: TGTGCCAGCAGCTTTCCGGCCCAATCCCCAGATACGCAGTATTTT. Translation: CASSFPAQSPDTQYF.

The chain employs TRBV29-1 and TRBJ2-5; D uncertain. Germline V gene sequence: CDR1 SQVTM, CDR2 ANQGSEA. Trimming left V 5 bases short and J 2 bases short, with 12 bases between. CDR3 length: 13 amino acids. The CDR3 DNA is TGCAGCGTTAAGTTACGTCTACAAGAGACCCAGTACTTC. Translating gives CSVKLRLQETQYF. The entire variable domain, with the rest obtained from reference TRBV29-1 and TRBJ2-5, is as follows: SAVISQKPSRDICQRGTSLTIQCQVDSQVTMMFWYRQQPGQSLTLIATANQGSEATYESGFVIDKFPISRPNLTFSTLTVSNMSPEDSSIYLCSVKLRLQETQYFGPGTRLLVL.